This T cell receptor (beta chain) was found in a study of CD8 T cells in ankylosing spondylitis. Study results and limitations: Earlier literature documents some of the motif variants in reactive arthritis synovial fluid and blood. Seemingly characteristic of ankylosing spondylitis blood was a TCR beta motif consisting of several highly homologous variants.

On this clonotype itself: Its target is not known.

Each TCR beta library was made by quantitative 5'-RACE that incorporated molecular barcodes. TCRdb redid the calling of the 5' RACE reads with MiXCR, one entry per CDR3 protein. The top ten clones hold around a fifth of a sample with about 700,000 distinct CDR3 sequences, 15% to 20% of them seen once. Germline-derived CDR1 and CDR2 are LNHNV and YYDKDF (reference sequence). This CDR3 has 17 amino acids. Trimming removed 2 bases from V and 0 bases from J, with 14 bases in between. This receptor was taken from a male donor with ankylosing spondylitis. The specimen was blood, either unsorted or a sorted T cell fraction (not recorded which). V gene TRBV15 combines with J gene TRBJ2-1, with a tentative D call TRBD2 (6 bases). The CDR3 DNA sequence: TGTGCCACCAGCAGACCCTTAGCGGCGAGCTCCTACAATGAGCAGTTCTTC. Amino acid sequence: CATSRPLAASSYNEQFF. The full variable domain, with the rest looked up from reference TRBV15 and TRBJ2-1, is DAMVIQNPRYQVTQFGKPVTLSCSQTLNHNVMYWYQQKSSQAPKLLFHYYDKDFNNEADTPDNFQSRRPNTSFCFLDIRSPGLGDTAMYLCATSRPLAASSYNEQFFGPGTRLTVL.